The 32 T cell receptor beta chains below come from one sample, sequenced in a study of human CD8 memory T cell subsets. Scientists made TCR beta libraries using UMI-labeled 5' RACE. With the 5' RACE reads reprocessed, TCRdb shows one record per CDR3 protein and no DNA. In total, the table holds about 10,000 distinct CDR3 sequences. The sequencing sample was made of CD8+ stem-like memory T cells (TSCM and TCM) sorted from PBMCs. Subset described: stem-like memory CD8 T cells (TSTEM), CCR7+ PD-1- TIGIT-. These receptors came from a human donor in good health.

This clonotype is labeled medium-sized based on frequency. The rearrangement uses TRBV11-3 and TRBJ2-7. In germline, CDR1 is SGHNT, CDR2 YENEEA. This CDR3 is 13 amino acids long. The chain's CDR3 is CASSFTVYYEQYF.

The V and J genes are TRBV29-1 and TRBJ2-6; TCRdb outputs TRBD2, but without DNA this stays unchecked. The CDR3 is 18 amino acids. The V gene's germline CDR1 is SQVTM and CDR2 ANQGSEA. The CDR3 sequence: CSVEDSRTPGSGANVLTF. The entire variable domain, with the rest obtained from reference TRBV29-1 and TRBJ2-6, is as follows: SAVISQKPSRDICQRGTSLTIQCQVDSQVTMMFWYRQQPGQSLTLIATANQGSEATYESGFVIDKFPISRPNLTFSTLTVSNMSPEDSSIYLCSVEDSRTPGSGANVLTFGAGSRLTVL.

The chain employs TRBV10-3 and TRBJ2-7; absent DNA, TCRdb's TRBD1 call cannot be checked. Germline V gene data show CDR1 as ENHRY and CDR2 as SYGVKD. The CDR3 totals 12 residues. CDR3 loop: CAISESGDSQYF.

V usage is TRBV12-3 or TRBV12-4 and J usage is TRBJ2-7. This CDR3 has 12 residues. CDR3 sequence: CASSPTSYEQYF.

The CDR3 sequence is CSVIYRANTGELFF. This sequence joins TRBV29-1 and TRBJ2-2; TCRdb indicates TRBD1, and absent DNA this call remains unverified. The CDR3 runs to 14 residues. The germline CDR1 and CDR2 sequences are SQVTM and ANQGSEA.

Measured by frequency, this clonotype is medium-sized. V and J are TRBV4-2 and TRBJ2-5; without DNA, the TCRdb call of TRBD2 cannot be checked. The germline V gene has CDR1 LGHNA and CDR2 YNFKEQ. The CDR3 spans 16 residues. CDR3 loop: CASSDRLAGGQETQYF.

The genes are TRBV2 and TRBJ1-4; absent DNA, TCRdb's TRBD1 call cannot be checked. CDR3 length equals 15 residues. In germline, CDR1 is SNHLY, CDR2 FYNNEI. CDR3 protein: CASSGTGTTNEKLFF.

The rearrangement links TRBV28 to TRBJ2-7; TCRdb gives TRBD2 as the D gene, but with no DNA this cannot be confirmed. The CDR3 runs to 13 residues. Germline values: CDR1 MDHEN, CDR2 SYDVKM. CDR3 loop: CASSLTRDYEQYF.

The chain links TRBV19 to TRBJ2-7; TCRdb's D call of TRBD1 is untestable without DNA. This CDR3 is 14 amino acids long. CDR1 and CDR2 from the germline V gene are LNHDA and SQIVND (reference sequence). CDR3 in amino acids: CASSIFRGGYEQYF.

The rearrangement uses TRBV9 and TRBJ1-5. The germline V gene encodes CDR1 SGDLS and CDR2 YYNGEE. This CDR3 contains 16 residues. The CDR3 here is CASSEGGEYSNQPQHF. The full variable domain, in which reference TRBV9 and TRBJ1-5 provide the parts outside the CDR3, is DSGVTQTPKHLITATGQRVTLRCSPRSGDLSVYWYQQSLDQGLQFLIQYYNGEERAKGNILERFSAQQFPDLHSELNLSSLELGDSALYFCASSEGGEYSNQPQHFGDGTRLSIL.

This clonotype is labeled medium-sized based on frequency. This chain links TRBV12-3 or TRBV12-4 with TRBJ2-1; TCRdb selects TRBD2, and the lack of DNA leaves this call unchecked. The CDR3 loop spans 19 amino acids. CDR3 sequence reads: CASSPGASGGAPPYNEQFF.

The V and J genes are TRBV7-3 and TRBJ1-1; with no DNA, the TCRdb D assignment of TRBD1 cannot be verified. The CDR3 length is 13 residues. CDR1 is SGHTA and CDR2 is FQGTGA in the germline V gene. The CDR3: CASSPAGGTEAFF.

The CDR3 is CASSQDGERGLTLGEQFF. The genes are TRBV3-1 and TRBJ2-1; TCRdb's D call, TRBD1, is unchecked because there is no DNA. The CDR3 loop spans 18 amino acids. Germline lookup yields CDR1 LGHDT and CDR2 YNNKEL (reference sequence).

The chain has TRBV14 and TRBJ2-1; TCRdb's D gene call, TRBD1, goes unchecked for lack of DNA. The germline CDR1 and CDR2 sequences are SGHDN and FVKESK. There are 16 residues in the CDR3. The CDR3 spells CASSQGPDSFYNEQFF.

The rearrangement joins TRBV28 to TRBJ1-6; without DNA, the TCRdb call of TRBD1 cannot be checked. The CDR3 runs to 14 residues. Germline-derived CDR1 and CDR2 are MDHEN and SYDVKM. CDR3 region: CASNGDFGGSPLHF. The full variable domain, completed using reference TRBV28 and TRBJ1-6, is DVKVTQSSRYLVKRTGEKVFLECVQDMDHENMFWYRQDPGLGLRLIYFSYDVKMKEKGDIPEGYSVSREKKERFSLILESASTNQTSMYLCASNGDFGGSPLHFGNGTRLTVT.

This clonotype is large by frequency. V is TRBV28 and J is TRBJ2-7; TCRdb picks TRBD2, but there is no DNA to check that call. Germline V lookup: CDR1 MDHEN, CDR2 SYDVKM. CDR3 length equals 13 residues. The CDR3 here is CASSWTDTYEQYF.

This chain links TRBV28 with TRBJ2-7. Germline CDR1 is MDHEN and CDR2 is SYDVKM. CDR3 length equals 13 residues. The CDR3 sequence: CASSLSRYYEQYF.

Considering frequency, this clonotype is large (0.1 to 1%). CDR3 amino acids: CASSLGVGELFF. This chain connects TRBV12-3 or TRBV12-4 to TRBJ2-2. The CDR3 extends over 12 amino acids.

The chain is built from TRBV6-5 and TRBJ2-1. The CDR3 spans 13 residues. The germline CDR1 and CDR2 sequences are MNHEY and SVGAGI. CDR3 region: CASSYLGYNEQFF.

Judged by frequency, this clonotype is medium-sized. This rearrangement joins TRBV4-1 to TRBJ2-1; the TCRdb call, TRBD2, lacks DNA for checking. CDR3 length equals 15 residues. CDR1 MGHRA and CDR2 YSYEKL come from the germline V gene. CDR3 sequence: CASSQGPGLSDEQFF.

V and J are TRBV7-9 and TRBJ1-2; checking the TCRdb D call of TRBD1 is not possible without DNA. The CDR3 covers 15 residues. Per germline, CDR1 SEHNR and CDR2 FQNEAQ (reference sequence). The CDR3 sequence: CASSLAGREYYGYTF.

The rearrangement links TRBV6-5 to TRBJ1-1. This CDR3 comprises 14 residues. Germline V gene lookup returns CDR1 MNHEY and CDR2 SVGAGI. Here the CDR3 reads CASSYSWGGTEAFF.

This sequence joins TRBV5-4 and TRBJ2-1; the TRBD1 assignment by TCRdb is unverifiable without DNA. Germline CDR1 reads SGHNT; CDR2 reads YYREEE (reference sequence). This CDR3 comprises 13 residues. The CDR3 loop reads CASSFRGADEQFF.

The chain combines TRBV27 with TRBJ2-7; TCRdb's D call of TRBD1 is untestable without DNA. Germline lookup yields CDR1 MNHEY and CDR2 SMNVEV (reference sequence). The CDR3 is 15 amino acids. CDR3 region: CASSNTGQGGNEQYF.

This chain's CDR3 is CASSLRVGVDTQYF. V is TRBV11-2 and J is TRBJ2-3. The germline V gene has CDR1 SGHAT and CDR2 FQNNGV. The CDR3 spans 14 residues.

The chain has TRBV5-1 and TRBJ2-1; TCRdb calls TRBD2, which cannot be checked without DNA. The CDR3 is made up of 14 amino acids. Germline V gene lookup returns CDR1 SGHRS and CDR2 YFSETQ. CDR3 loop: CASSPRLAGDEQFF.

The chain links TRBV27 to TRBJ1-2; TCRdb gives TRBD1 as the D gene, but with no DNA this cannot be confirmed. The CDR3 extends over 13 amino acids. Germline V gene lookup returns CDR1 MNHEY and CDR2 SMNVEV (reference sequence). The CDR3 sequence: CASSSGQGYGYTF.

The genes are TRBV28 and TRBJ2-3; TCRdb designates TRBD1, a call that cannot be tested without DNA. Germline values: CDR1 MDHEN, CDR2 SYDVKM. The CDR3 is 14 residues long. The CDR3 spells CASSLYPSTDTQYF.

The rearrangement joins TRBV7-6 to TRBJ2-1; with no DNA, the TCRdb D assignment of TRBD2 cannot be verified. This CDR3 has 13 amino acids. CDR1 and CDR2 (germline): SGHVS, FNYEAQ. CDR3 loop: CASSRLAGGEQFF.

This chain links TRBV28 with TRBJ2-7; the D gene TCRdb calls, TRBD1, cannot be checked with no DNA. The CDR3 runs to 15 residues. The germline gives CDR1 MDHEN, CDR2 SYDVKM. The CDR3 protein is CASSLLGAQSYEQYF.

The chain combines TRBV7-6 with TRBJ1-6; the TRBD1 assignment by TCRdb is unverifiable without DNA. The CDR3 covers 16 residues. The V gene's germline CDR1 is SGHVS and CDR2 FNYEAQ. CDR3 sequence reads: CASSLAGQGGNSPLHF.

The rearrangement links TRBV7-9 to TRBJ2-3. CDR3 length: 15 amino acids. Germline CDR1 is SEHNR and CDR2 is FQNEAQ (reference sequence). CDR3 sequence: CASSPSQSGADTQYF. The variable domain in full, with the rest retrieved from reference TRBV7-9 and TRBJ2-3, is DTGVSQNPRHKITKRGQNVTFRCDPISEHNRLYWYRQTLGQGPEFLTYFQNEAQLEKSRLLSDRFSAERPKGSFSTLEIQRTEQGDSAMYLCASSPSQSGADTQYFGPGTRLTVL.